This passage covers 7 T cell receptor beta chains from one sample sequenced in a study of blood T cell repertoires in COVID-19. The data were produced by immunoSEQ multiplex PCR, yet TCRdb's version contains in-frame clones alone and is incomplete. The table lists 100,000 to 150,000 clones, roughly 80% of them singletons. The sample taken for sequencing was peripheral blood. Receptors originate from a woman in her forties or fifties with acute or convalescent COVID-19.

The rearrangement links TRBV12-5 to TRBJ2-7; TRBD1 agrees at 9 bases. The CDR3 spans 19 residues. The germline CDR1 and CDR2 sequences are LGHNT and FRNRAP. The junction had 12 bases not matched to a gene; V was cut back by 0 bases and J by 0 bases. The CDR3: CASGLVLLFTGQGSYEQYF. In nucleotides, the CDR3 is TGTGCTAGTGGTTTGGTCCTATTATTTACGGGACAGGGCTCCTACGAGCAGTACTTC.

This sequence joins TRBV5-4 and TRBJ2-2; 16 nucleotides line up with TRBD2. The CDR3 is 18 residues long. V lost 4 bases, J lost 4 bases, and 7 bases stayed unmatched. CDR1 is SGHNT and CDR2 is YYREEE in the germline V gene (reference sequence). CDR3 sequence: CASSRGLAGGLGTGELFF. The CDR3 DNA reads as TGTGCCAGCAGCCGGGGACTAGCGGGGGGGCTGGGCACCGGGGAGCTGTTTTTT.

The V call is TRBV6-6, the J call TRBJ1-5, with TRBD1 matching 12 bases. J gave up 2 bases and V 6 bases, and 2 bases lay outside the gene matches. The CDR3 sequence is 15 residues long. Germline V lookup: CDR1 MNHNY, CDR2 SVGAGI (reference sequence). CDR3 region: CASRGTGGRNQPQHF. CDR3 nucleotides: TGTGCCAGCAGGGGGACAGGGGGCCGCAATCAGCCCCAGCATTTT.

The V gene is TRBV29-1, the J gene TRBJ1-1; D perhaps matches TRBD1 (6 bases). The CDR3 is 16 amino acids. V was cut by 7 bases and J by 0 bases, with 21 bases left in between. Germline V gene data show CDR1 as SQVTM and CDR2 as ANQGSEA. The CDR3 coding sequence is TGCAGCGCCCAAGTGGGGGCAAACGGGCTGAACACTGAAGCTTTCTTT. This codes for CSAQVGANGLNTEAFF.

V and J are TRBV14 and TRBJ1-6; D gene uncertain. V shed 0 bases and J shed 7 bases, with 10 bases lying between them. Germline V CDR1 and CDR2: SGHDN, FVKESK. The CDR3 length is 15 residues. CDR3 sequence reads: CASSQERNTNSPLHF. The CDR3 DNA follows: TGTGCCAGCAGCCAAGAAAGAAACACCAATTCACCCCTCCACTTT.

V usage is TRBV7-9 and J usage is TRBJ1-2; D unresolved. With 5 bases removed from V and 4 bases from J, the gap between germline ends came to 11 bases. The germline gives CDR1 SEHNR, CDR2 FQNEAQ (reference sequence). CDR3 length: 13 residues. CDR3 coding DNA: TGTGCCAGCAGCACTCAGGTTGTCTATGGCTACACCTTC. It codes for CASSTQVVYGYTF.

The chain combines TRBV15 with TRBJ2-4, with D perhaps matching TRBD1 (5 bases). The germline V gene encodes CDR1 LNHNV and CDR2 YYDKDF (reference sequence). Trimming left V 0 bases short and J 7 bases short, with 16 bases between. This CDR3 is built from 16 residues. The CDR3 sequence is CATSRDGWAYRNIQYF. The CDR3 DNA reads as TGTGCCACCAGCAGAGATGGCTGGGCTTACAGGAACATTCAGTACTTC.